This TCR beta chain was recorded in a study of radiation and T cells in renal cell carcinoma. CDR1 SEHNR and CDR2 FQNEAQ come from the germline V gene (reference sequence). With 0 bases removed from V and 2 bases from J, the gap between germline ends came to 8 bases. The CDR3 has 14 amino acids. Indicated time point: blood 2 weeks post-SBRT. Treatment defined: 15 Gy SBRT to primary tumor, nephrectomy 4 weeks later. TCRdb's copy holds only in-frame clones and misses some; the assay was immunoSEQ multiplex PCR. Of about 150,000 clones listed, roughly 89% were seen once; the top ten hold 10% to 15%. The receptor was isolated from a woman aged 50 to 60 with renal cell carcinoma. The chain couples TRBV7-9 to TRBJ2-7; no clear D gene. The material sequenced was blood, taken from a patient whose treatment included radiotherapy and nephrectomy. The CDR3 sequence is CASSLARRTYEQYF. CDR3 nucleotide sequence: TGTGCCAGCAGCTTAGCCAGACGGACCTACGAGCAGTACTTC.